This is a list of T cell receptor beta chains from one sample in a study of shared clonotypes between healthy human individuals. Repertoires were generated with immunoSEQ multiplex PCR, while TCRdb's copy carries only in-frame clones and drops some. The top ten clones hold less than 15% of a sample with about 470,000 clones, about 85% of them seen once. The sequencing input was PBMCs. All receptors come from a woman aged 40 to 49 in good health. Some clones in this sample may be carry-over from other donors' samples. Both conserved end residues are part of each CDR3. D genes are given only for firm matches. Rows give clone size only sometimes, using once, few, many, or a class for an expanded clone.

clone_size	d_call	v_call	j_call	cdr3_nt	cdr3_aa
NA	NA	TRBV10-3	TRBJ1-1	TGTGCCATCAGTGAGAGGGACGGGGACACTGAAGCTTTCTTT	CAISERDGDTEAFF
NA	TRBD2	TRBV9	TRBJ2-5	TGTGCCAGCAGCTCGGGACTAGCGGGAGGAGAGACCCAGTACTTC	CASSSGLAGGETQYF
NA	NA	TRBV5-4	TRBJ1-5	TGTGCCAGAAGCTTGGCGCAAAATCAGCCCCAGCATTTT	CARSLAQNQPQHF
NA	NA	TRBV30	TRBJ1-1	TGTGCCTGGGAACTTAACAGGAACACTGAAGCTTTCTTT	CAWELNRNTEAFF
NA	NA	TRBV30	TRBJ1-5	TGTGCCTGTGGGCAAGGGGATCAGCCCCAGCATTTT	CACGQGDQPQHF
NA	NA	TRBV10-3	TRBJ2-3	TGTGCCATCAGTCAAACCGGGGCCCAACGTGATACGCAGTATTTT	CAISQTGAQRDTQYF
NA	NA	TRBV7-9	TRBJ2-1	TGTGCCAGCAGCTCTAGTGGGGGGAATGAGCAGTTCTTC	CASSSSGGNEQFF
NA	TRBD2	TRBV11-2	TRBJ2-7	TGTGCCAGCAGCCAGCCCGGGCGCGGGAGCGACGAGCAGTACTTC	CASSQPGRGSDEQYF
NA	NA	TRBV25-1	TRBJ2-6	TGTGCCAGCAGTGACCCTCTCGCTGGGGCCAACGTCCTGACTTTC	CASSDPLAGANVLTF
NA	TRBD2	TRBV11-2	TRBJ2-2	TGTGCCAGCAGCTTACTAGCGGCGTTGACCGGGGAGCTGTTTTTT	CASSLLAALTGELFF
NA	TRBD1	TRBV19	TRBJ2-2	TGTGCCACCCAGACAGGGAGAAACGCCGGGGAGCTGTTTTTT	CATQTGRNAGELFF
NA	TRBD1	TRBV27	TRBJ1-2	TGTGCCAGCCGTTCGGGGACAGGGGCTAACTATGGCTACACCTTC	CASRSGTGANYGYTF
once	TRBD2	TRBV18	TRBJ2-6	TGTGCCAGCTCATCCTGGACTAGCGGGAGTATATCTGGGGCCAACGTCCTGACTTTC	CASSSWTSGSISGANVLTF
few	TRBD1	TRBV28	TRBJ2-7	TGTGCCAGCAGTTCGCCCCTCCGCTGGGACAGGGGGACCGACGAGCAGTACTTC	CASSSPLRWDRGTDEQYF
once	TRBD1	TRBV7-9	TRBJ2-3	TGTGCCAGCAGCCCAAGGACAGGGGACCCAGATACGCAGTATTTT	CASSPRTGDPDTQYF
NA	NA	TRBV5-6	TRBJ2-2	TGTGCCAGCAGCCAATTCAGGACTGGGAACACCGGGGAGCTGTTTTTT	CASSQFRTGNTGELFF
once	NA	TRBV7-2	TRBJ2-7	TGTGCCAGCAGCTCCGCCCGACACTACGAGCAGTACTTC	CASSSARHYEQYF
once	TRBD1	TRBV7-8	TRBJ2-7	TGTGCCAGCAGCAAGGTCGCCGGGACAGGGTCTCTCAACTACGAGCAGTACTTC	CASSKVAGTGSLNYEQYF
NA	NA	TRBV7-7	TRBJ2-3	TGTGCTAGCAGCTTACTACAGCTTAGCACAGATACGCAGTATTTT	CASSLLQLSTDTQYF
once	TRBD1	TRBV5-1	TRBJ1-2	TGCGCCAGCAGCCCCACGACAGGGAATGCTAACTATGGCTACACCTTC	CASSPTTGNANYGYTF
once	TRBD2	TRBV5-1	TRBJ2-2	TGCGCCAGCAGCCCGTTGACTAGCGGGAACACCGGGGAGCTGTTTTTT	CASSPLTSGNTGELFF
NA	TRBD1	TRBV9	TRBJ2-5	TGTGCCAGCAGCGTAGGGGGACAGGGCCAAGAGACCCAGTACTTC	CASSVGGQGQETQYF
NA	TRBD2	TRBV11-2	TRBJ2-5	TGTGCCAGCAGCCCAAGACTAGCGGGAGGGCAAGAGACCCAGTACTTC	CASSPRLAGGQETQYF
NA	TRBD2	TRBV18	TRBJ2-7	TGTGCCAGCTCACCACGCACTAGCGGGACCTACGAGCAGTACTTC	CASSPRTSGTYEQYF
NA	NA	TRBV7-8	TRBJ1-5	TGTGCCAGCAGCCTCCGGGGGCAGCCCCAGCATTTT	CASSLRGQPQHF
NA	NA	TRBV5-1	TRBJ1-2	TGCGCCAGCAGCTTGGAGAGCCCTAACTATGGCTACACCTTC	CASSLESPNYGYTF
NA	NA	TRBV9	TRBJ2-1	TGTGCCAGCAGCGTAGCCTCTAGCGATAATGAGCAGTTCTTC	CASSVASSDNEQFF
NA	NA	TRBV5-1	TRBJ2-4	TGCGCCAGCAGCTATTCTTCGGGAGTAGGAAACATTCAGTACTTC	CASSYSSGVGNIQYF
NA	NA	TRBV9	TRBJ1-2	TGTGCCAGCAGCCCGGAAGGACGGAATTGGAACTATGGCTACACCTTC	CASSPEGRNWNYGYTF
NA	TRBD1	TRBV7-2	TRBJ2-7	TGTGCCAGCAGCAAAACCGGGACAGACACCTACGAGCAGTACTTC	CASSKTGTDTYEQYF
NA	NA	TRBV6-1	TRBJ1-1	TGTGCCAGCACTTTCCAAAGGAACACTGAAGCTTTCTTT	CASTFQRNTEAFF
NA	NA	TRBV19	TRBJ1-2	TGTGCCACCTCGATTGCGGGATATAACTATGGCTACACCTTC	CATSIAGYNYGYTF
NA	NA	TRBV2	TRBJ2-7	TGTGCCAGCAGTGAACGCGGGGTCGGGCAGTACTTC	CASSERGVGQYF
NA	NA	TRBV2	TRBJ1-1	TGTGCCAGCAGGTCCCCGCCAGGGCGCAAGACTGAAGCTTTCTTT	CASRSPPGRKTEAFF
NA	NA	TRBV11-1	TRBJ2-7	TGTGCCAGCAGCCCGCGGGCCTACGAGCAGTACTTC	CASSPRAYEQYF
few	TRBD1	TRBV14	TRBJ1-1	TGTGCCAGCAGCCAGGCGAGACAGGGAAAAGCTTTCTTT	CASSQARQGKAFF
NA	NA	TRBV7-2	TRBJ1-4	TGTGCCAGCAGCTTAGGGCCAGGGACTAATGAAAAACTGTTTTTT	CASSLGPGTNEKLFF
NA	TRBD2	TRBV28	TRBJ2-1	TGTGCCAGCAGTCCGAATAGCGGGAGCTACAATGAGCAGTTCTTC	CASSPNSGSYNEQFF
NA	NA	TRBV4-2	TRBJ2-7	TGTGCCAGCAGCCAAGGTGAAAGCTCCTACGAGCAGTACTTC	CASSQGESSYEQYF
once	NA	TRBV28	TRBJ1-2	TGTGCCAGCAGTACCCTCGTCGGGACCCTCCATGGCTACACCTTC	CASSTLVGTLHGYTF
NA	TRBD1	TRBV29-1	TRBJ2-7	TGCAGCGTTGCAGGGACAGGGGGCTACGAGCAGTACTTC	CSVAGTGGYEQYF
NA	NA	TRBV7-8	TRBJ2-7	TGTGCCAGCAGCTCGACAGGAAACTACGAGCAGTACTTC	CASSSTGNYEQYF
once	TRBD1	TRBV10-3	TRBJ1-2	TGTGCCATCAGGGGACAGGGGGAGAGCTATGGCTACACCTTC	CAIRGQGESYGYTF
NA	TRBD2	TRBV7-9	TRBJ2-1	TGTGCCAGCAGCTTCCGGACTAGCGGTAACAATGAGCAGTTCTTC	CASSFRTSGNNEQFF
NA	NA	TRBV5-8	TRBJ1-2	TGTGCCAGCAACCAGCGGAGGCGTGGTGACTATGGCTACACCTTC	CASNQRRRGDYGYTF
NA	TRBD2	TRBV11-2	TRBJ2-1	TGTGCCAGCAGCTTAGCGTCAAGTAGTTTCGGCGGGAGGTCTCAGTTCTTC	CASSLASSSFGGRSQFF
NA	NA	TRBV7-9	TRBJ1-5	TGTGCCAGCAGCTTAGAGGAGCGCAATCAGCCCCAGCATTTT	CASSLEERNQPQHF
NA	NA	TRBV18	TRBJ2-7	TGTGCCAGCTCACCTTATAGGGACCACTACGAGCAGTACTTC	CASSPYRDHYEQYF
few	NA	TRBV11-2	TRBJ2-7	TGTGCCAGCAGCTTAGGTCAGATAGCCTACGAGCAGTACTTC	CASSLGQIAYEQYF
NA	NA	TRBV2	TRBJ2-4	TGTGCCAGCAGAACTTTCTGGGACCTAAACATTCAGTACTTC	CASRTFWDLNIQYF